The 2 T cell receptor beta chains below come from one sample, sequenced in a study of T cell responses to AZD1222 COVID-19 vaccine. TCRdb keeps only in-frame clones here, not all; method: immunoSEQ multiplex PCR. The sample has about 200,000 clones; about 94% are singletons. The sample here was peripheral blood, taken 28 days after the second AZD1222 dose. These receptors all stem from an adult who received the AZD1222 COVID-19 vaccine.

This CDR3 reads CASSSAGPATEAFF. In nucleotides, the CDR3 is TGTGCCAGCAGCTCAGCCGGGCCCGCCACTGAAGCTTTCTTT. V gene TRBV5-5 combines with J gene TRBJ1-1; unclear D gene. V was trimmed by 3 bases and J by 4 bases, leaving 13 bases between them. This CDR3 is built from 14 residues. Germline values: CDR1 SGHKS, CDR2 YYEKEE (reference sequence).

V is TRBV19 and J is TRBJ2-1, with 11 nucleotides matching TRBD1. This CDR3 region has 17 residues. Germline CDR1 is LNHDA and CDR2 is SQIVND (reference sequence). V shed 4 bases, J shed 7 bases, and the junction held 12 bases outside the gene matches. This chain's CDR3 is CASSTYPGQGVGNEQFF. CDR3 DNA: TGTGCCAGTAGTACCTATCCGGGACAGGGGGTAGGGAATGAGCAGTTCTTC.